This paragraph covers one T cell receptor beta chain sequence. Its matching antigen is unknown. One entry per CDR3 protein, called by TCRdb with MiXCR from the RT-PCR reads. The sample includes over 650,000 distinct CDR3 sequences, less than 20% of them seen just once. The CDR3 spans 13 residues. Looked up from germline, CDR1 is MDHEN and CDR2 is SYDVKM. Trimming left V 3 bases short and J 2 bases short, with 7 bases between. The sample belongs to a study of response to subunit inactivated influenza vaccine. Whole-study findings and limits: The authors suggested that few new T cells are recruited per seasonal influenza vaccination.

The clonotype was recovered from a man aged 45-60 years who received an inactivated influenza vaccine. V gene TRBV28 combines with J gene TRBJ1-2; D unclear. The sequences come from PBMCs from blood, collected 4 to 6 days after vaccination. CDR3 in amino acids: CASSFPENYGYTF. In DNA form, the CDR3 reads TGTGCCAGCAGTTTCCCAGAAAACTATGGCTACACCTTC.